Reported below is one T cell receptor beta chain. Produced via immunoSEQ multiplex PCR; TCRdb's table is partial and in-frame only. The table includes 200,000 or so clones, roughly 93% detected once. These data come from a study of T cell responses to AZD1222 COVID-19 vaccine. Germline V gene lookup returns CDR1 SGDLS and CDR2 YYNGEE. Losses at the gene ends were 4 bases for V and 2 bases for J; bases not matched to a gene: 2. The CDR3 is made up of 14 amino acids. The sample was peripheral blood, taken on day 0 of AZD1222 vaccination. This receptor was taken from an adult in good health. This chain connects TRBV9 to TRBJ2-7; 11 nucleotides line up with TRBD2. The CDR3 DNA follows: TGTGCCAGCAGCTCTAGCGGGGGGCCCTACGAGCAGTACTTC. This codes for CASSSSGGPYEQYF. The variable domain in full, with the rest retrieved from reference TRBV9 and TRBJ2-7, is DSGVTQTPKHLITATGQRVTLRCSPRSGDLSVYWYQQSLDQGLQFLIQYYNGEERAKGNILERFSAQQFPDLHSELNLSSLELGDSALYFCASSSSGGPYEQYFGPGTRLTVT.